The source of this TCR beta chain is a study of T cells in Graves' hyperthyroidism and ophthalmopathy. The V end was cut by 10 bases, the J end by 8 bases, with 14 bases between. This CDR3 contains 11 residues. This clonotype was seen repeatedly, ten times or more. Regions amplified from RNA transcripts were the TCR beta CDR3 regions. TCR CDR3 regions were first amplified by RT-PCR with HTBI primers. MiXCR, applied by TCRdb to the multiplex PCR reads, yields one record per CDR3 protein. The profile shows approximately 710,000 distinct CDR3 sequences, around a sixth of them singletons. The TCR was taken from a man aged 45-65 years with Graves' hyperthyroidism. Sequenced input: blood. The gene calls are TRBV12-3 or TRBV12-4 and TRBJ1-2; D is unresolved. CDR3 protein: CATTSPLGYTF. The CDR3 DNA follows: TGTGCCACCACCTCTCCGCTGGGCTACACCTTC.